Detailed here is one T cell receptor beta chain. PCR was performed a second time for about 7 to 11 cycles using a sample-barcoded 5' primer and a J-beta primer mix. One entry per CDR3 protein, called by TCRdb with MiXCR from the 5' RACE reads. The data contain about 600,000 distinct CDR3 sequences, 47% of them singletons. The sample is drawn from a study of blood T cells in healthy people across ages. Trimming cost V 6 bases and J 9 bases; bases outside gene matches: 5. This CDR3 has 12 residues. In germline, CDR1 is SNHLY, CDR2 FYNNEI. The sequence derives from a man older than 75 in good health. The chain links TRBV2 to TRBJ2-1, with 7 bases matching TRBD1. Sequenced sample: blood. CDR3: CASRQGLGEQFF. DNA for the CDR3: TGTGCCAGCAGACAGGGGCTAGGTGAGCAGTTCTTC. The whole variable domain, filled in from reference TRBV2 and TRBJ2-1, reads EPEVTQTPSHQVTQMGQEVILRCVPISNHLYFYWYRQILGQKVEFLVSFYNNEISEKSEIFDDQFSVERPDGSNFTLKIRSTKLEDSAMYFCASRQGLGEQFFGPGTRLTVL.